The rows below give T cell receptor beta chains drawn from one sample of a study of T cell repertoires in cytomegalovirus infection. Their cognate antigens are unknown. TCRdb used MiXCR to reprocess the reads, holding one entry per CDR3 protein. The table lists around 430,000 distinct CDR3 sequences, 42% of them singletons. This sample comprised cultured PBMCs, obtained from culture after CMV antigen stimulation. Receptors were obtained from a human donor in good health (CMV status not recorded). Some clones in this sample may be carry-over from other donors' samples. The CDR3 runs from the conserved cysteine through the conserved F or W. Fields, in order: D gene, clone size, J gene, V gene, CDR3 protein, CDR3 DNA. D genes are given only for firm matches. Expanded clones are given a class, and other clones once, few, many or no size at all.

D: .
size: .
J: TRBJ2-1
V: TRBV7-2
CDR3: CASSPAPNEQFF
DNA: TGTGCCAGCAGCCCTGCCCCAAATGAGCAGTTCTTC

D: TRBD2
size: few
J: TRBJ2-1
V: TRBV7-8
CDR3: CASSLPRGSGIGFSYNEQFF
DNA: TGTGCCAGCAGCTTACCCAGGGGTAGCGGGATTGGGTTTTCCTACAATGAGCAGTTCTTC

D: .
size: few
J: TRBJ1-2
V: TRBV7-2
CDR3: CASSSGGAYGYTF
DNA: TGTGCCAGCAGCTCCGGGGGGGCATATGGCTACACCTTC

D: TRBD1
size: .
J: TRBJ2-3
V: TRBV7-2
CDR3: CASSLPGTGWGAPSTDTQYF
DNA: TGTGCCAGCAGCTTACCCGGGACAGGGTGGGGAGCTCCTAGCACAGATACGCAGTATTTT

D: TRBD1
size: .
J: TRBJ1-4
V: TRBV12-3/TRBV12-4
CDR3: CASSETGGREKLFF
DNA: TGTGCCAGCAGTGAAACAGGGGGACGAGAAAAACTGTTTTTT

D: .
size: few
J: TRBJ2-3
V: TRBV15
CDR3: CATSTFQGREAADTQYF
DNA: TGTGCCACCAGCACGTTTCAGGGACGCGAAGCGGCTGATACGCAGTATTTT

D: TRBD2
size: once
J: TRBJ2-1
V: TRBV7-2
CDR3: CASSRREGGGDEQFF
DNA: TGTGCCAGCAGTCGTAGAGAGGGCGGGGGGGATGAGCAGTTCTTC

D: TRBD2
size: few
J: TRBJ2-5
V: TRBV28
CDR3: CASSSAGLAGRETQYF
DNA: TGTGCCAGCAGTTCCGCGGGACTAGCGGGCCGAGAGACCCAGTACTTC

D: TRBD2
size: .
J: TRBJ2-1
V: TRBV12-3/TRBV12-4
CDR3: CASTPGLAGGEQFF
DNA: TGTGCCAGCACCCCGGGACTAGCGGGCGGTGAGCAGTTCTTC

D: .
size: .
J: TRBJ2-7
V: TRBV20-1
CDR3: CSAKVGGGLGSYEQYF
DNA: TGCAGTGCTAAAGTCGGAGGGGGACTGGGATCCTACGAGCAGTACTTC

D: .
size: .
J: TRBJ1-5
V: TRBV6-2/TRBV6-3
CDR3: CASSYVRRDLQHF
DNA: TGTGCCAGCAGTTACGTCAGACGGGACCTCCAGCATTTT

D: .
size: once
J: TRBJ1-6
V: TRBV20-1
CDR3: CSASSGAGYNSPLHF
DNA: TGCAGTGCTAGCTCGGGGGCTGGGTATAATTCACCCCTCCACTTT

D: .
size: .
J: TRBJ2-2
V: TRBV20-1
CDR3: CSASYRGGNTGELFF
DNA: TGCAGTGCTTCCTACAGGGGGGGTAACACCGGGGAGCTGTTTTTT

D: .
size: .
J: TRBJ2-7
V: TRBV7-2
CDR3: CASSLKVQYYEQYF
DNA: TGTGCCAGCAGCTTAAAGGTCCAATACTACGAGCAGTACTTC

D: .
size: few
J: TRBJ1-2
V: TRBV19
CDR3: CASSRSRISYGYTF
DNA: TGTGCCAGTAGCCGCTCCAGGATTTCCTATGGCTACACCTTC

D: .
size: .
J: TRBJ2-1
V: TRBV4-1
CDR3: CASSHPPPYNEQFF
DNA: TGTGCCAGCAGCCATCCGCCGCCTTACAATGAGCAGTTCTTC

D: .
size: once
J: TRBJ1-1
V: TRBV5-4
CDR3: CASSLAWTRNTEAFF
DNA: TGTGCCAGCAGCTTGGCCTGGACACGGAACACTGAAGCTTTCTTT

D: TRBD2
size: few
J: TRBJ2-5
V: TRBV28
CDR3: CASSPGLAGAGGETQYF
DNA: TGTGCCAGCAGCCCGGGACTAGCGGGGGCTGGAGGAGAGACCCAGTACTTC

D: .
size: few
J: TRBJ1-2
V: TRBV6-6
CDR3: CASSYERGVYGYTF
DNA: TGTGCCAGCAGTTATGAGAGAGGGGTCTACGGCTACACCTTC

D: .
size: few
J: TRBJ2-7
V: TRBV6-1
CDR3: CASSVRYRDTDEQYF
DNA: TGTGCCAGCAGCGTACGATACCGGGACACGGACGAGCAGTACTTC

D: TRBD2
size: few
J: TRBJ2-7
V: TRBV7-2
CDR3: CATKGTSGRSNEQYF
DNA: TGTGCCACTAAAGGGACTAGCGGGAGGTCGAACGAGCAGTACTTC

D: .
size: .
J: TRBJ1-1
V: TRBV5-4
CDR3: CASSFFPNKNTEAFF
DNA: TGTGCCAGCAGCTTTTTCCCTAACAAGAACACTGAAGCTTTCTTT

D: TRBD2
size: .
J: TRBJ2-5
V: TRBV7-2
CDR3: CASSLGAGWGETQYF
DNA: TGTGCCAGCAGCTTAGGAGCGGGATGGGGGGAGACCCAGTACTTC

D: .
size: .
J: TRBJ2-5
V: TRBV6-1
CDR3: CASSEFTTETQYF
DNA: TGTGCCAGCAGTGAATTCACCACAGAGACCCAGTACTTC

D: TRBD1
size: few
J: TRBJ2-1
V: TRBV12-3/TRBV12-4
CDR3: CASLRDRSGDEQFF
DNA: TGTGCCAGCCTTCGGGACAGGTCGGGGGATGAGCAGTTCTTC

D: .
size: few
J: TRBJ2-5
V: TRBV5-1
CDR3: CASSLTPDSQETQYF
DNA: TGCGCCAGCAGCTTGACCCCCGACAGCCAAGAGACCCAGTACTTC

D: TRBD1
size: .
J: TRBJ1-2
V: TRBV4-1
CDR3: CASSRGFGDRGPRDYGYTF
DNA: TGCGCCAGCAGTAGAGGGTTCGGCGACAGGGGGCCGAGAGACTATGGCTACACCTTC

D: TRBD2
size: .
J: TRBJ2-3
V: TRBV7-2
CDR3: CASSLDLLAASTDTQYF
DNA: TGTGCCAGCAGCTTAGATTTACTAGCGGCTAGCACAGATACGCAGTATTTT

D: .
size: .
J: TRBJ2-3
V: TRBV28
CDR3: CATQETRASTDTQYF
DNA: TGTGCCACTCAGGAAACCAGAGCTAGCACAGATACGCAGTATTTT

D: .
size: .
J: TRBJ1-4
V: TRBV7-2
CDR3: CASSVRHATNEKLFF
DNA: TGTGCCAGCAGCGTACGACACGCAACTAATGAAAAACTGTTTTTT

D: .
size: .
J: TRBJ2-2
V: TRBV7-2
CDR3: CASSLVEIAQTGELFF
DNA: TGTGCCAGCAGCTTAGTAGAAATCGCGCAGACCGGGGAGCTGTTTTTT

D: .
size: few
J: TRBJ2-6
V: TRBV11-2
CDR3: CASSHPEGPTKGANVLTF
DNA: TGTGCCAGCAGTCATCCCGAGGGCCCAACAAAAGGGGCCAACGTCCTGACTTTC

D: TRBD2
size: .
J: TRBJ2-1
V: TRBV6-8
CDR3: CASREGGYNEQFF
DNA: TGTGCCAGCAGGGAGGGAGGGTACAATGAGCAGTTCTTC

D: .
size: few
J: TRBJ1-4
V: TRBV7-8
CDR3: CASSRGGGLGEKLFF
DNA: TGTGCCAGCAGCCGCGGTGGAGGGTTGGGTGAAAAACTGTTTTTT

D: .
size: .
J: TRBJ2-7
V: TRBV7-2
CDR3: CASSSGNEQYF
DNA: TGTGCCAGCAGCTCTGGGAACGAGCAGTACTTC

D: .
size: many
J: TRBJ2-1
V: TRBV27
CDR3: CASSFLYGTGVYNEQFF
DNA: TGTGCCAGCAGTTTTCTGTACGGGACGGGAGTTTACAATGAGCAGTTCTTC

D: .
size: .
J: TRBJ2-3
V: TRBV20-1
CDR3: CSAAHREASSTDTQYF
DNA: TGCAGTGCTGCCCACAGGGAAGCCTCTAGCACAGATACGCAGTATTTT

D: TRBD2
size: few
J: TRBJ2-1
V: TRBV2
CDR3: CASTPIAGGFGTQFF
DNA: TGTGCCAGCACTCCCATAGCGGGGGGATTCGGCACGCAGTTCTTC

D: .
size: few
J: TRBJ2-2
V: TRBV7-2
CDR3: CASSLATVPNTGELFF
DNA: TGTGCCAGCAGCTTAGCGACAGTTCCAAACACCGGGGAGCTGTTTTTT

D: TRBD1
size: .
J: TRBJ2-1
V: TRBV6-6
CDR3: CASSYGGQGSYNEQFF
DNA: TGTGCCAGCAGTTATGGGGGACAGGGTTCCTACAATGAGCAGTTCTTC